This TCR beta chain is from a study of T cell changes during pregnancy in multiple sclerosis. The germline V gene has CDR1 MGHRA and CDR2 YSYEKL. This CDR3 is built from 14 residues. Trimming pared 4 bases from V and 8 bases from J, leaving 17 bases between. Sequenced by immunoSEQ multiplex PCR; TCRdb stores in-frame clones only, minus some. The sample has some 85,000 clones, around 96% seen once. The sequences come from peripheral blood, collected in the second trimester of pregnancy. The TCR was taken from a female donor with multiple sclerosis, enrolled in a pregnancy study. The gene calls are TRBV4-1 and TRBJ1-1; D is possibly TRBD1 (6 bases). CDR3 in amino acids: CASSRRRRTEEAFF. The CDR3 coding sequence is TGCGCCAGCAGCCGCCGTCGGCGGACAGAAGAAGCTTTCTTT.